The source of this T cell receptor (beta chain) is a study of PD-L1 blockade in urothelial cancer. Here immunoSEQ multiplex PCR was the method, and the copy in TCRdb shows in-frame clones only, minus some. The sample lists about 30,000 clones, more than 75% occurring once. Sample contribution per patient ranged from 1 to 8, covering pretreatment and on-treatment. The V end was cut by 8 bases, the J end by 6 bases, with 11 bases between. Germline CDR1 is SEHNR and CDR2 is FQNEAQ (reference sequence). The CDR3 is 13 residues long. V gene TRBV7-9 combines with J gene TRBJ2-6, with unresolved D. The clonotype was recovered from a man between 50 and 59 years old with urothelial cancer. The sample here was PBMCs, taken around atezolizumab (anti-PD-L1) treatment. CDR3 sequence reads: CASYSLQANVLTF. In DNA, the CDR3 is TGTGCCAGCTACTCCCTCCAGGCCAACGTCCTGACTTTC. Drawing the rest from reference TRBV7-9 and TRBJ2-6, the complete variable domain is DTGVSQNPRHKITKRGQNVTFRCDPISEHNRLYWYRQTLGQGPEFLTYFQNEAQLEKSRLLSDRFSAERPKGSFSTLEIQRTEQGDSAMYLCASYSLQANVLTFGAGSRLTVL.